Listed below are T cell receptor beta chains from one sample, sequenced in a study of blood T cell repertoires in COVID-19. Profiled with immunoSEQ multiplex PCR; TCRdb holds only in-frame clones, not every one. The profile shows tens of thousands of clones, roughly 78% of them singletons. Material: peripheral blood. These receptors were taken from a human donor in a cohort sampled during active COVID-19. Both conserved end residues are trimmed from each CDR3.

CDR3 length,V gene,CDR3 protein
11,TRBV3-1/TRBV3-2,ASSPHLNTEAF
14,TRBV7-2,ASSLEVQVSSYGYT
12,TRBV7-8,ASTLPVVQETQY
12,TRBV6-6,ASSYSVGQETQY
13,TRBV9,ASSAGQGINQPQH
13,TRBV7-3,ASSSIATSTDTQY
13,TRBV30,AWSIGTSGQETQY
15,TRBV5-4,ASSLFPGGFGANVLT
11,TRBV4-1,ASSQDPQQPQH
11,TRBV3-1/TRBV3-2,ASSQEQGIGYT
13,TRBV28,ASSLRGQHNYGYT
15,TRBV11-3,ASSLGVSGGVSDTQY
14,TRBV9,ASSPGLTATNEKLF
12,TRBV18,ASSPQGKGQPQH
12,TRBV10-1,ASSRDRGYNEQF
14,TRBV14,ASSQLTGHSGNTIY
8,TRBV11-2,ASGGLELF
11,TRBV18,ASSPGGADTQY
12,TRBV4-1,ASSPPGVRETQY
14,TRBV9,ASSVAADLSYNEQF
10,TRBV27,ASSPGYNEQF
13,TRBV5-1,ASSGGGTGSVGYT
14,TRBV7-6,ASSSLSRTGDHEQY
13,TRBV28,ASSLYGTGRYGYT
11,TRBV7-9,ASSSTGVQPQH
14,TRBV24-1,ATSDPGGGSGNEQF
13,TRBV3-1/TRBV3-2,ASSHYRDRGYGYT
16,TRBV7-2,ASSFVVLGTGNTDTQY
14,TRBV7-9,ASSLGQPASGNTIY
14,TRBV11-1,ASSLGNSGIQETQY
15,TRBV5-1,ASSVLGQGVNTGELF
11,TRBV6-5,ASSTNPPDGYT
11,TRBV12-3/TRBV12-4,AKRTDYNSPLH
13,TRBV11-2,ASSPDRAGNNEQF
11,TRBV7-9,ASTIDRTAEAF
15,TRBV4-2,ASSQGGGGARNNEQF
13,TRBV25-1,ASSEGLAGDYEQY
11,TRBV5-4,ASSSAGGSPLH
17,TRBV7-8,ASSPSGLAGRSSYNEQF
13,TRBV20-1,SASPLAGVQETQY
14,TRBV9,ASSVALGGGLDGYT
14,TRBV5-4,ASTQDGDSSGNTIY
12,TRBV3-1/TRBV3-2,ASSQESQLDEQF
13,TRBV29-1,SAGGQGHGVRKLF
13,TRBV2,ASSPDPSRAGELF
12,TRBV30,AWTKEAGGNTIY
10,TRBV12-3/TRBV12-4,ASRGGQETQY